The 7 T cell receptor beta chains given below trace back to one sample, sequenced in a study of identical twins. TCRdb re-called the 5' RACE reads with MiXCR, one entry per CDR3 protein. The sample includes approximately 230,000 distinct CDR3 sequences, under 8.5% of them seen just once. These data also featured in a second study, about T cells expressing NK-cell markers.

The sample was CD8+ T cells sorted from blood. All receptors come from a woman between 18 and 29 years old in good health.

This clonotype was seen at least ten times. J is TRBJ2-3 and V is TRBV2; 9 positions agree with TRBD2. The germline gives CDR1 SNHLY, CDR2 FYNNEI. Trimming took 6 bases from V and 5 from J; bases not matched to a gene: 12. CDR3 size: 16 residues. CDR3 sequence (DNA): TGTGCCAGCAGGATGGTAGCGGGAGAGCCGGAAGATACGCAGTATTTT. Encoded protein: CASRMVAGEPEDTQYF.

The chain has TRBV9 and TRBJ2-3; D ambiguous. Germline V gene sequence: CDR1 SGDLS, CDR2 YYNGEE. This CDR3 region has 16 residues. The V and J ends lost 0 bases and 2 bases respectively, with 13 bases between them. This CDR3 reads CASSVGRVQTTDTQYF. In DNA, the CDR3 is TGTGCCAGCAGCGTAGGACGGGTCCAGACCACAGATACGCAGTATTTT.

This clonotype has ten or more counts. The chain couples TRBV5-1 to TRBJ2-7, with TRBD1 identical over 9 bases. V trimming: 6 bases; J trimming: 1 base; junction bases outside the gene matches: 8. This CDR3 region has 15 residues. From germline, CDR1 is SGHRS and CDR2 YFSETQ. The CDR3 DNA reads TGCGCCAGCACTCCACCCGGGACAGGGTCCTACGAGCAGTACTTC. It is translated as CASTPPGTGSYEQYF.

The chain recombines TRBV20-1 with TRBJ2-1, with D perhaps assigned TRBD1 or TRBD2 (5 bases each). CDR1 and CDR2 (germline): DFQATT, SNEGSKA (reference sequence). V dropped 6 bases and J dropped 0 bases, with 15 bases sitting between them. The CDR3 spans 15 residues. The CDR3 coding sequence is TGCAGTGCACCCGGAGAGGGGTACTCCTACAATGAGCAGTTCTTC. It is translated as CSAPGEGYSYNEQFF.

This clonotype was seen a handful of times. This chain uses TRBV5-1 with TRBJ2-7, with 8 bases that match TRBD2. J lost 2 bases, V lost 4 bases, and 8 bases had no gene match. This CDR3 is 15 amino acids long. Germline V CDR1 and CDR2: SGHRS, YFSETQ. Here the CDR3 DNA reads TGCGCCAGCAGCCCCATTAGCGGGGCCCCCTACGAGCAGTACTTC. Encoded protein: CASSPISGAPYEQYF.

The V and J genes are TRBV13 and TRBJ2-6, with D perhaps TRBD1 (6 bases). The V end lost 4 bases, the J end lost 0 bases, and 16 bases lay between the germline ends. CDR1 PRHDT and CDR2 FYEKMQ come from the germline V gene (reference sequence). The CDR3 consists of 18 residues. The CDR3 DNA follows: TGTGCCAGCAGCTCCCCAAGGGACACCCTCTCTGGGGCCAACGTCCTGACTTTC. Encoded protein: CASSSPRDTLSGANVLTF.

The chain recombines TRBV5-1 with TRBJ1-4, with 7 nucleotides matching TRBD1. CDR3 length: 15 residues. V trimming: 4 bases; J trimming: 2 bases; junction bases outside the gene matches: 5. The germline CDR1 and CDR2 sequences are SGHRS and YFSETQ. The chain's CDR3 is CASSPQGVTNEKLFF. The CDR3 bases are TGCGCCAGCAGCCCGCAGGGGGTGACTAATGAAAAACTGTTTTTT.